This T cell receptor (beta chain) was profiled in a study of OX40 agonist ivuxolimab in advanced cancers. Study information: Patients with hepatocellular carcinoma, melanoma, renal cell or head and neck cancer made up the dose-escalation patients. The mean age was about 61 years, ranging from 23 to 79, with approximately 85% of participants male.

This CDR3 has 15 residues. V was cut by 1 base and J by 8 bases, with 14 bases left in between. In germline, CDR1 is MGHRA, CDR2 YSYEKL. TCRdb's copy holds only in-frame clones and misses some; the assay was immunoSEQ multiplex PCR. In the table there are some 76,000 clones, 84% of which are singletons. Study-wide results and caveats: Clonal expansion was among the lowest in partial responders at 0.1-3.0 mg/kg, especially CD8+. CD8+ T cells were the subset that, on average, had more expanded clones than CD4+.

As to this clone: The antigen is undetermined.

The chain uses TRBV4-1 and TRBJ1-4; weak D call: TRBD1 (5 bases). The receptor was isolated from an adult with an advanced solid tumor such as melanoma, head and neck, liver or kidney cancer. Sequences were derived from CD4+ or CD8+ T cells sorted from blood, sampled in a trial of the OX40 agonist ivuxolimab. CDR3 bases: TGCGCCAGCAGCCAAGGGGACTCCGTTGGGGAAAAACTGTTTTTT. Translated: CASSQGDSVGEKLFF.